This T cell receptor (beta chain) is drawn from a study of T cell changes during pregnancy in multiple sclerosis. J lost 0 bases, V lost 0 bases, and 2 bases had no gene match. CDR1 SGHRS and CDR2 YFSETQ come from the germline V gene. This CDR3 has 16 amino acids. The protocol was immunoSEQ multiplex PCR, while the TCRdb copy is restricted to in-frame clones and leaves out a portion. The table has 25,000 to 35,000 clones, just over 90% seen once. The chain uses TRBV5-1 and TRBJ1-4; 7 nucleotides agree with TRBD1. This sample comprised CD8+ T cells from peripheral blood mononuclear cells, obtained before pregnancy. The TCR originated in a female donor with multiple sclerosis, enrolled in a pregnancy study. The CDR3 sequence: CASSLGDSPTNEKLFF. The CDR3 nucleotides are TGCGCCAGCAGCTTGGGGGACAGCCCAACTAATGAAAAACTGTTTTTT.